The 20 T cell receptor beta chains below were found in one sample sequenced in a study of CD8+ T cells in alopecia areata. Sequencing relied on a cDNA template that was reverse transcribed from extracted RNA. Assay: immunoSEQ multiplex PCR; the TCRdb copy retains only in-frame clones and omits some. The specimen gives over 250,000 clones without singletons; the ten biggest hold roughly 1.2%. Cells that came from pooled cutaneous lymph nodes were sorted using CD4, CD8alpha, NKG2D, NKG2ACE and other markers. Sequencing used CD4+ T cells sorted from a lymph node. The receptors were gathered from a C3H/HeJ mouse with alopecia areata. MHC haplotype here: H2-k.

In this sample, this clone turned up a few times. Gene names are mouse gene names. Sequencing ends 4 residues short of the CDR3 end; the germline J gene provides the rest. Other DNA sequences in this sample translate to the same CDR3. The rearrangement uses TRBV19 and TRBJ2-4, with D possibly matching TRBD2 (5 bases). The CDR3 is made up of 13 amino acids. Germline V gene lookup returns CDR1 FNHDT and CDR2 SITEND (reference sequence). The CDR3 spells CASSISWENTLYF. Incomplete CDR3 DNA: TGTGCCAGCAGTATTTCCTGGGAAAAC. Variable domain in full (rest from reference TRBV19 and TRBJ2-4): GGIITQTPKFLIGQEGQKLTLKCQQNFNHDTMYWYRQDSGKGLRLIYYSITENDLQKGDLSEGYDASREKKSSFSLTVTSAQKNEMAVFLCASSISWENTLYFGAGTRLSVL.

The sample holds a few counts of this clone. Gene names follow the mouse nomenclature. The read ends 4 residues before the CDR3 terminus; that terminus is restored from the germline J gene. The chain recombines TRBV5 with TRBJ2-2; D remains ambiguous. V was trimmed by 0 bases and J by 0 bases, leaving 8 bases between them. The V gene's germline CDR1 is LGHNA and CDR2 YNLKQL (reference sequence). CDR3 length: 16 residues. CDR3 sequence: CASSQEPHANTGQLYF. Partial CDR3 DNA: TGTGCCAGCAGCCAAGAACCACATGCAAACACCGGG.

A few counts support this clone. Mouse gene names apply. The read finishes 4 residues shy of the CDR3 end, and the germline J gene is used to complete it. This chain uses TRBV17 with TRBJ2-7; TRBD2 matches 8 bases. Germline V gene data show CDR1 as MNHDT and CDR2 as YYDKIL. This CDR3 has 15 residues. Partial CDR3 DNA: TGTGCTAGCAGTAGAGATCTCTGGGGGGCGGAT. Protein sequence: CASSRDLWGAD. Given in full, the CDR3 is CASSRDLWGADEQYF.

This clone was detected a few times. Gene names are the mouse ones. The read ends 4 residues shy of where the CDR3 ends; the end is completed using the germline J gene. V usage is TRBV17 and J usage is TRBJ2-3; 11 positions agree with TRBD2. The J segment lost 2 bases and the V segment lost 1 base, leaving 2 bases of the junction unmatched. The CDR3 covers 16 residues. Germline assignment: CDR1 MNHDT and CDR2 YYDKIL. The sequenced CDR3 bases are TGTGCTAGCAGTAGAGGACTGGGGGGGAATGCAGAA. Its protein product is CASSRGLGGNAE. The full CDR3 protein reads CASSRGLGGNAETLYF. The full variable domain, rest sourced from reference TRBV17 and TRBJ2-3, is DTTVKQNPRYKLARVGKPVNLICSQTMNHDTMYWYQKKPNQAPKLLLFYYDKILNREADTFEKFQSSRPNNSFCSLYIGSAGLEYSAMYLCASSRGLGGNAETLYFGSGTRLTVL.

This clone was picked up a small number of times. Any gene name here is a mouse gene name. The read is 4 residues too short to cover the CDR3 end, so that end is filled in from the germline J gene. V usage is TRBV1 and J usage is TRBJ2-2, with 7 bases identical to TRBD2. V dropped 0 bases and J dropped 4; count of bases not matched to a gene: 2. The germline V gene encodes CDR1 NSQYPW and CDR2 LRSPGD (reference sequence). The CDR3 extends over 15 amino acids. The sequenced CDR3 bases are TGCACCTGCAGTGCAGATGGGGGGTCCACCGGG. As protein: CTCSADGGSTG. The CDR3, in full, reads CTCSADGGSTGQLYF.

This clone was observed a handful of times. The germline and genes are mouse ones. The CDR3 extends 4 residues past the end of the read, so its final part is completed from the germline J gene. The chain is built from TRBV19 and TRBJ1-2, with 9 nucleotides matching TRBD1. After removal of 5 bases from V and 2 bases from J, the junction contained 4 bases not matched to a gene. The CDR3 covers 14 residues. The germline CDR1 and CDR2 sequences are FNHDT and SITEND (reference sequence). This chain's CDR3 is CASSRQGVNSDYTF. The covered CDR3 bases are TGTGCCAGCAGCCGACAGGGGGTCAACTCC.

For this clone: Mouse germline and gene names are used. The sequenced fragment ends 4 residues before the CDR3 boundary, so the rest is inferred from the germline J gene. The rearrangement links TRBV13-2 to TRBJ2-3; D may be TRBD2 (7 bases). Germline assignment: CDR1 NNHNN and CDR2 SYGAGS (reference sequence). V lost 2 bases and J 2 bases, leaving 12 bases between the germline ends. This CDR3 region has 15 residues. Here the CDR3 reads CASGEGGRVAETLYF. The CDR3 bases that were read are TGTGCCAGCGGTGAAGGGGGGCGCGTTGCAGAA.

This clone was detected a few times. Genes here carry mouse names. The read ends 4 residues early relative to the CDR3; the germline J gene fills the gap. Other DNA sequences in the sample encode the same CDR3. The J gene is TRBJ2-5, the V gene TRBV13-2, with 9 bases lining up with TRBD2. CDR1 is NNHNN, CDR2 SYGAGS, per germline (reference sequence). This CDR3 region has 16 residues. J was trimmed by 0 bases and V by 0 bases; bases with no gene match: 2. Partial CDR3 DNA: TGTGCCAGCGGTGATGCCTGGGGGGGGAACCAAGAC. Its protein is CASGDAWGGNQD. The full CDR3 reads CASGDAWGGNQDTQYF.

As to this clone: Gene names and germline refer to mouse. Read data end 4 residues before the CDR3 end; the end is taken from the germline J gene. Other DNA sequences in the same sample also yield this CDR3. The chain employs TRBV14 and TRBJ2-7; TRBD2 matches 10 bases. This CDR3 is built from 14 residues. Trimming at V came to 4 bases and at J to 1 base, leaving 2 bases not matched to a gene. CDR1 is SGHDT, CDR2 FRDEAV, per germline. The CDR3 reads CASSTDWGSYEQYF. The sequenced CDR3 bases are TGTGCCAGCAGTACGGACTGGGGGTCCTAT. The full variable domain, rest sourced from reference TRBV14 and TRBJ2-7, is EAGVTQSPRYAVLQEGQAVSFWCDPISGHDTLYWYQQPRDQGPQLLVYFRDEAVIDNSQLPSDRFSAVRPKGTNSTLKIQSAKQGDTATYLCASSTDWGSYEQYFGPGTRLTVL.

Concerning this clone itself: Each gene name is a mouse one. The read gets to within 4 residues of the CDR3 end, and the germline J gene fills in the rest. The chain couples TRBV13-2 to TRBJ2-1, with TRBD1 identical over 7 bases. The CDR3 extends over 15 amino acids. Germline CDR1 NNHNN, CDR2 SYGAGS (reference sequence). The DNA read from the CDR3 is TGTGCCAGCGGTGATGCCCGGGACAGAGGGGCT. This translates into CASGDARDRGA. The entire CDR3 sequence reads CASGDARDRGAEQFF.

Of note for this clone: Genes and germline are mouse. The CDR3 here is CASALGESSYEQYF. The CDR3 DNA, read in part, is TGTGCCAGCGCACTGGGGGAAAGCTCCTAT. The V gene is TRBV13-2, the J gene TRBJ2-7; 8 nucleotides match TRBD2. The CDR3 end is not reached by the read, which stops 4 residues before it; the germline J gene fills it in. Germline assignment: CDR1 NNHNN and CDR2 SYGAGS (reference sequence). V was clipped by 6 bases and J by 0 bases; unmatched bases: 5. The CDR3 runs to 14 residues.

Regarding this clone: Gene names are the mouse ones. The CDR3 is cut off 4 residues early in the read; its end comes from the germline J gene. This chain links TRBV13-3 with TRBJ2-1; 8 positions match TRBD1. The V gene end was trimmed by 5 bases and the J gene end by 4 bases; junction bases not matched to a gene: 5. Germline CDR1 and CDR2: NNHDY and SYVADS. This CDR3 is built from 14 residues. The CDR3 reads CASSPGTGYAEQFF. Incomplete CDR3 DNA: TGTGCCAGCAGCCCCGGGACAGGATATGCT.

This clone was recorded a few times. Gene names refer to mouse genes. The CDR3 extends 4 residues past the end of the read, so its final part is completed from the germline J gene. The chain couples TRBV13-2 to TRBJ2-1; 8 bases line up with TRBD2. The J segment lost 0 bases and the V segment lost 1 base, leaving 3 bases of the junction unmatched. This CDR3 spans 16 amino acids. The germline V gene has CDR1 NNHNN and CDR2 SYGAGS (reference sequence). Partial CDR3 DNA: TGTGCCAGCGGTGATTTCTGGGGGGATAACTATGCT. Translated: CASGDFWGDNYA. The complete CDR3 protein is CASGDFWGDNYAEQFF.

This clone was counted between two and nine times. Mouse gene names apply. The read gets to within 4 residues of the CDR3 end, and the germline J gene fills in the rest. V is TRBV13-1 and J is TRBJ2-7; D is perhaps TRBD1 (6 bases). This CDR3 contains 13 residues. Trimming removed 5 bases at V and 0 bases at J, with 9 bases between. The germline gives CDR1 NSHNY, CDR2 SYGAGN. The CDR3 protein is CASRGQISYEQYF. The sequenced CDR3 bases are TGTGCCAGCAGAGGACAGATCTCCTAT.

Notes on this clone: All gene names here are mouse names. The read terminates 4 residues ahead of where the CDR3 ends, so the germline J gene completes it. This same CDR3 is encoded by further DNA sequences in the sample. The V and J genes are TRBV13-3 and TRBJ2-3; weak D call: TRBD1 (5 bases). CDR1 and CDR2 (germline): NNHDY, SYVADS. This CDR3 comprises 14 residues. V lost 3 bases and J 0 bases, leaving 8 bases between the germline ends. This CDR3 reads CASSGTISAETLYF. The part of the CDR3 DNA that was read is TGTGCCAGCAGTGGGACAATAAGTGCAGAA.

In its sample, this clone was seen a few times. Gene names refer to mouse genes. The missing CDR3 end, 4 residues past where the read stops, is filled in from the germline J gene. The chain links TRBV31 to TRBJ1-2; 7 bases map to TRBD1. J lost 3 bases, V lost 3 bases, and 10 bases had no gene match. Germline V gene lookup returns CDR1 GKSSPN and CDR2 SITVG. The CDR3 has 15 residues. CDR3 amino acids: CAWRLRQGGDSDYTF. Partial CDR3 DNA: TGTGCCTGGAGACTCCGCCAGGGGGGAGACTCC.

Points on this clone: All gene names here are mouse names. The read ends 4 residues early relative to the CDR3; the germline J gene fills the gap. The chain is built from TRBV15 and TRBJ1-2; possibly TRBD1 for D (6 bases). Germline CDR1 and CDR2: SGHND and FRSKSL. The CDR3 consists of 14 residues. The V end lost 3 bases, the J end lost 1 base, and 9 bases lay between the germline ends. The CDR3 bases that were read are TGTGCCAGCAGTTTTCGGACAGAAAACTCC. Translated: CASSFRTENS. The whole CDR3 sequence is CASSFRTENSDYTF.

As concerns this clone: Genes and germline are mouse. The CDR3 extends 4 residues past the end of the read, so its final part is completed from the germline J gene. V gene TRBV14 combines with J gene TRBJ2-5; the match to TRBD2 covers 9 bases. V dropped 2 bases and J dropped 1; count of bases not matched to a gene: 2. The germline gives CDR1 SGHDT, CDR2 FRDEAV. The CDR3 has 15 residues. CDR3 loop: CASSLRTGDQDTQYF. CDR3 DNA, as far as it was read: TGTGCCAGCAGTTTGAGGACTGGGGACCAAGAC. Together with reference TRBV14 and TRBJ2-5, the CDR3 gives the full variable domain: EAGVTQSPRYAVLQEGQAVSFWCDPISGHDTLYWYQQPRDQGPQLLVYFRDEAVIDNSQLPSDRFSAVRPKGTNSTLKIQSAKQGDTATYLCASSLRTGDQDTQYFGPGTRLLVL.

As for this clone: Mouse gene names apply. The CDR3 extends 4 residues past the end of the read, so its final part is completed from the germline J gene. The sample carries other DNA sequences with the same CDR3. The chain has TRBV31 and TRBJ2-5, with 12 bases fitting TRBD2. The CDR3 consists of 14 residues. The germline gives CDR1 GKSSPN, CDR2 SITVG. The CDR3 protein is CAWSPGLGGDTQYF. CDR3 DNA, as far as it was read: TGTGCCTGGAGTCCGGGACTGGGGGGTGAC.

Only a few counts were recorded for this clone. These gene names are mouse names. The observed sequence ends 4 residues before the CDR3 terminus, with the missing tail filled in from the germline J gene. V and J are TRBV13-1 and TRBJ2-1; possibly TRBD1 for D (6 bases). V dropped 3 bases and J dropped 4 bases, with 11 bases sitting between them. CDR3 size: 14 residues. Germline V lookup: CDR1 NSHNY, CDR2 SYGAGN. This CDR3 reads CASSAQGVYAEQFF. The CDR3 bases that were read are TGTGCCAGCAGTGCACAGGGCGTATATGCT.